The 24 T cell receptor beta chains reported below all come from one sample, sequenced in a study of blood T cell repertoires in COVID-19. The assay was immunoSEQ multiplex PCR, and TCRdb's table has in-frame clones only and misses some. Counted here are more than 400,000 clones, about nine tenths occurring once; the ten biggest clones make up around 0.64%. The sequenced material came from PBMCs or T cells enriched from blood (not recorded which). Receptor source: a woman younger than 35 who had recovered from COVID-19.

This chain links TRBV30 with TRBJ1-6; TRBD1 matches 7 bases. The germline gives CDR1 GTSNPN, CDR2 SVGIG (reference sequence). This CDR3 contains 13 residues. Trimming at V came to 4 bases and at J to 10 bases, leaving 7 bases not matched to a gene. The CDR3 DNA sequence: TGTGCCTGGACAGACAGGGAAAACTCACCCCTCCACTTT. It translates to CAWTDRENSPLHF.

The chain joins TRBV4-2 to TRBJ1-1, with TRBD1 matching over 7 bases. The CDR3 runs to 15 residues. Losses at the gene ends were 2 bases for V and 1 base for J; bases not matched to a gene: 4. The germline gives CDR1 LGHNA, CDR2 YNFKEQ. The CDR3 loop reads CASSQPDRANTEAFF. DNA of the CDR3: TGTGCCAGCAGCCAACCCGACAGGGCGAACACTGAAGCTTTCTTT.

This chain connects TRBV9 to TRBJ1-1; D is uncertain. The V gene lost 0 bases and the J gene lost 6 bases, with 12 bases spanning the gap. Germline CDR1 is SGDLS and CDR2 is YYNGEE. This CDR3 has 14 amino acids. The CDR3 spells CASSVVGPGAEAFF. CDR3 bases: TGTGCCAGCAGCGTAGTTGGGCCCGGGGCTGAAGCTTTCTTT.

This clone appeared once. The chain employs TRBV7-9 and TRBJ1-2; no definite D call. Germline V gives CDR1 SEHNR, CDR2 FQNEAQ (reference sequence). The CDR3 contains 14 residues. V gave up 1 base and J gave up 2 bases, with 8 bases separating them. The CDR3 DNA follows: TGTGCCAGCAGCTTAGAAGGAGTCAACTATGGCTACACCTTC. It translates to CASSLEGVNYGYTF.

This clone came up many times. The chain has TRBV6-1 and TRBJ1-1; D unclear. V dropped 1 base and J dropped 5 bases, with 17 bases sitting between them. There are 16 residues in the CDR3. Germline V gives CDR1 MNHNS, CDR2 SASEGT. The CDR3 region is CASSEGDLLRRTEAFF. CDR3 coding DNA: TGTGCCAGCAGTGAAGGCGACCTGCTCCGGAGGACTGAAGCTTTCTTT.

The CDR3 DNA reads TGTGCCAGCAGCCCGCGTGGGCGGGGGGATCTCAGGGAGACCCAGTACTTC. Protein sequence: CASSPRGRGDLRETQYF. V and J are TRBV5-6 and TRBJ2-5, with 8 nucleotides matching TRBD2. This CDR3 has 17 amino acids. The germline V gene has CDR1 SGHDT and CDR2 YYEEEE. V gave up 4 bases and J gave up 5 bases; unmatched junction bases: 16.

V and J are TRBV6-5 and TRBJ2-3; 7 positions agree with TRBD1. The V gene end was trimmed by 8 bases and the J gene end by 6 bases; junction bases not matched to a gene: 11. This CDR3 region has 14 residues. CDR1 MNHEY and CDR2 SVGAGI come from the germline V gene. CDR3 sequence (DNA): TGTGCCAGCCTACTCAACCCGGACAGGGATACGCAGTATTTT. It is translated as CASLLNPDRDTQYF.

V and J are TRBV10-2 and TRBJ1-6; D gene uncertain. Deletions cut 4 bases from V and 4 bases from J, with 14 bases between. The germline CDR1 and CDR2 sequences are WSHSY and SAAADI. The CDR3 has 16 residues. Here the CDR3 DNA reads TGCGCCAGCAGTGTTGCAACAGCCGTTTATAATTCACCCCTCCACTTT. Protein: CASSVATAVYNSPLHF.

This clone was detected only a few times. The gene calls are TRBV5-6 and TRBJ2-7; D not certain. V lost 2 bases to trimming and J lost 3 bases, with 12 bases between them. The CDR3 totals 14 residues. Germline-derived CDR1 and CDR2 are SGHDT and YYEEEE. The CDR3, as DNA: TGTGCCAGCAGCTTTAATCAACAGATCTACGAGCAGTACTTC. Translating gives CASSFNQQIYEQYF.

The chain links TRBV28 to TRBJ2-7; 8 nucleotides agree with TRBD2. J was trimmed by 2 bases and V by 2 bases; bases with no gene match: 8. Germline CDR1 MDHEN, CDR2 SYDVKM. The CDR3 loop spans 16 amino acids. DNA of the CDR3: TGTGCCAGCAGTTTAGGCGGGGGGAGCAGAGCCTACGAGCAGTACTTC. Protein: CASSLGGGSRAYEQYF.

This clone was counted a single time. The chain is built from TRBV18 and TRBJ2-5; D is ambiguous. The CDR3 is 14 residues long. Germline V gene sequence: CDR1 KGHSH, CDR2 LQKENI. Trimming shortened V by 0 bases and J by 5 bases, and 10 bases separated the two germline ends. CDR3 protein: CASSPPPRSETQYF. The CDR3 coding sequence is TGTGCCAGCTCACCACCGCCGCGGTCGGAGACCCAGTACTTC. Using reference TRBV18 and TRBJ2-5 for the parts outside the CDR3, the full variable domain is NAGVMQNPRHLVRRRGQEARLRCSPMKGHSHVYWYRQLPEEGLKFMVYLQKENIIDESGMPKERFSAEFPKEGPSILRIQQVVRGDSAAYFCASSPPPRSETQYFGPGTRLLVL.

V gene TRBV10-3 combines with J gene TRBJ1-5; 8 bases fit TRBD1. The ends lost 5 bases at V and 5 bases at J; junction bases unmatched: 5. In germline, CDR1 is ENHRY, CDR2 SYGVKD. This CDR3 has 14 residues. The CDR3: CAISLTGDDQPQHF. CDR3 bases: TGTGCCATCAGTCTGACAGGGGACGATCAGCCCCAGCATTTT.

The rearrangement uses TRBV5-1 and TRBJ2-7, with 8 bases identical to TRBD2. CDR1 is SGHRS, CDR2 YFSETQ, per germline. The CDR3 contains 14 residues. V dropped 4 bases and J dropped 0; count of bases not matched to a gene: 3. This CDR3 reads CASSGRGGSYEQYF. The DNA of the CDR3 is TGCGCCAGCAGCGGACGGGGGGGCTCCTACGAGCAGTACTTC.

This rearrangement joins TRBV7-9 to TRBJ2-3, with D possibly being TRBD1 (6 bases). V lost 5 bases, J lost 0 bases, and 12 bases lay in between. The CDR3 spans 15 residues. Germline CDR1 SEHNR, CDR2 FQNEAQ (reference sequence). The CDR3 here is CASSPMTGSTDTQYF. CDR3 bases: TGTGCCAGCAGCCCGATGACAGGAAGCACAGATACGCAGTATTTT.

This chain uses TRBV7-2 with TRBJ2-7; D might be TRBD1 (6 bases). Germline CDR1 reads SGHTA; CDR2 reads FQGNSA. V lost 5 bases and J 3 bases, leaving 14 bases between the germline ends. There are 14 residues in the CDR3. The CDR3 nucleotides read TGTGCCAGCAGCCCCAGCCGGGACAACTACGAGCAGTACTTC. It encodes CASSPSRDNYEQYF.

This CDR3 is CSGRQGASAGQETQYF. The CDR3 nucleotides are TGCAGCGGAAGACAGGGGGCGTCGGCGGGTCAAGAGACCCAGTACTTC. This chain joins TRBV29-1 and TRBJ2-5; the match to TRBD1 covers 10 bases. CDR1 is SQVTM, CDR2 ANQGSEA, per germline. J gave up 2 bases and V 7 bases, and 13 bases lay outside the gene matches. The CDR3 length is 16 residues. Supplemented by reference TRBV29-1 and TRBJ2-5, the full variable domain reads SAVISQKPSRDICQRGTSLTIQCQVDSQVTMMFWYRQQPGQSLTLIATANQGSEATYESGFVIDKFPISRPNLTFSTLTVSNMSPEDSSIYLCSGRQGASAGQETQYFGPGTRLLVL.

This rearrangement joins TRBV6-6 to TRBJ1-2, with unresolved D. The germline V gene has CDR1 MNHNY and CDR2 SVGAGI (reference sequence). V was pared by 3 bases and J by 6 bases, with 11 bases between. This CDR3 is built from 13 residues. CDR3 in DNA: TGTGCCAGCAGTTATTCCAACAATGATGGCTACACCTTC. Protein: CASSYSNNDGYTF.

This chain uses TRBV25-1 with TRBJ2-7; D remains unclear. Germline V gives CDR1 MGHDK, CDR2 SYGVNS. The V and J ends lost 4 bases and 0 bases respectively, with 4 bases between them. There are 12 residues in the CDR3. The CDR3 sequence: CASSASSYEQYF. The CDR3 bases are TGTGCCAGCAGTGCATCCTCCTACGAGCAGTACTTC.

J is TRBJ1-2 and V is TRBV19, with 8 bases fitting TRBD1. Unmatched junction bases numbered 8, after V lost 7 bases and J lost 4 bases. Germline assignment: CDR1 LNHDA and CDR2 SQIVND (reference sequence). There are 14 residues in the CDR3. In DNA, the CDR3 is TGTGCCAGTACCCCGACAGGGGAGATCTATGGCTACACCTTC. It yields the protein CASTPTGEIYGYTF.

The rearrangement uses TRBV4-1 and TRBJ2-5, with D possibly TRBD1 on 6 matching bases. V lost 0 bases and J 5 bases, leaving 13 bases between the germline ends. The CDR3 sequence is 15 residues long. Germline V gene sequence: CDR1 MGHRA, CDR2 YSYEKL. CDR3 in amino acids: CASSQDSTGPETQYF. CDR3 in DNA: TGCGCCAGCAGCCAAGATTCGACAGGACCCGAGACCCAGTACTTC.

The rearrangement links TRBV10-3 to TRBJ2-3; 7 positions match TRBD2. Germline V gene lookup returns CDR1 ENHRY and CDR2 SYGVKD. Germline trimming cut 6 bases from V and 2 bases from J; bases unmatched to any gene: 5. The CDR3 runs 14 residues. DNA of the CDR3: TGTGCCATCAGCTGGGGGGGTAACACAGATACGCAGTATTTT. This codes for CAISWGGNTDTQYF.

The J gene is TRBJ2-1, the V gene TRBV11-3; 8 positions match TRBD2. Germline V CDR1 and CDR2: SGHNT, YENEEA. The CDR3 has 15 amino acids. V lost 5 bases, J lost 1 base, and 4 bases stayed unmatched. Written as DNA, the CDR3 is TGTGCCAGCAGCCCGGGGGGGCGTTCCTACAATGAGCAGTTCTTC. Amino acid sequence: CASSPGGRSYNEQFF. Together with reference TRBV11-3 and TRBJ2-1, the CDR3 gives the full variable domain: EAGVVQSPRYKIIEKKQPVAFWCNPISGHNTLYWYLQNLGQGPELLIRYENEEAVDDSQLPKDRFSAERLKGVDSTLKIQPAELGDSAVYLCASSPGGRSYNEQFFGPGTRLTVL.

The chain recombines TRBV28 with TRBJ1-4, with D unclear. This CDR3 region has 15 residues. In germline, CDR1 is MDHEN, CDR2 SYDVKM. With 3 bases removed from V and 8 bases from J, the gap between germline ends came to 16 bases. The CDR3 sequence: CASSFMDSAGEKLFF. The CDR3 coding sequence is TGTGCCAGCAGTTTCATGGACTCAGCGGGGGAAAAACTGTTTTTT.

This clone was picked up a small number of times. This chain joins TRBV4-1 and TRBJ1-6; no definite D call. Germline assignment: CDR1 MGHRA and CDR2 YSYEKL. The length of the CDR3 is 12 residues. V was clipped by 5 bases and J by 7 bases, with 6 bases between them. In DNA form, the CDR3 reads TGCGCCAGCAGCTTAAAAAATTCACCCCTCCACTTT. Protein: CASSLKNSPLHF.